One and the same sample provided the 6 T cell receptor beta chains below, sequenced in a study of identical twins. TCRdb redid the calling of the 5' RACE reads with MiXCR, one entry per CDR3 protein. The data show roughly 750,000 distinct CDR3 sequences, about 20% seen once. The sample also formed part of further work on T cells expressing NK-cell markers.

Sequencing input: PBMCs. These TCRs come from a woman aged 18-29 years in good health.

This clonotype appeared a few times. The chain employs TRBV12-3 or TRBV12-4 and TRBJ1-2; no reliable D call. The CDR3 is 11 residues long. V lost 2 bases and J lost 8, with 6 bases in between. The CDR3 loop reads CASSLRAGYTF. DNA for the CDR3: TGTGCCAGCAGTTTAAGGGCCGGCTACACCTTC.

The V gene is TRBV20-1, the J gene TRBJ2-7; the match to TRBD2 covers 9 bases. The CDR3 extends over 14 amino acids. The J segment lost 0 bases and the V segment lost 3 bases, leaving 3 bases of the junction unmatched. Per germline, CDR1 DFQATT and CDR2 SNEGSKA (reference sequence). CDR3 in amino acids: CSARKREASYEQYF. CDR3 nucleotides: TGCAGTGCTAGGAAGCGGGAGGCCTCCTACGAGCAGTACTTC.

The V gene is TRBV5-1, the J gene TRBJ2-4, with 8 nucleotides matching TRBD1. CDR1 and CDR2 from the germline V gene are SGHRS and YFSETQ. The V and J ends lost 5 bases and 8 bases, in that order; junction bases with no gene match: 3. CDR3 size: 12 residues. CDR3 sequence reads: CASSLDRDIQYF. The CDR3 region has the DNA TGCGCCAGCAGTCTGGACAGGGACATTCAGTACTTC.

The chain joins TRBV9 to TRBJ1-2, with TRBD1 as a possible D gene (6 bases). CDR3 length: 13 residues. V shed 4 bases and J shed 5 bases, with 12 bases lying between them. In germline, CDR1 is SGDLS, CDR2 YYNGEE. The CDR3 DNA reads as TGTGCCAGCAGCACAAGAGGGGGGTATGGCTACACCTTC. It is translated as CASSTRGGYGYTF.

This clonotype has more than one count but fewer than ten. The V call is TRBV10-3, the J call TRBJ1-1; TRBD1 might be the D (5 bases). Germline values: CDR1 ENHRY, CDR2 SYGVKD. The CDR3 runs to 14 residues. V dropped 3 bases and J dropped 6 bases, with 14 bases sitting between them. The CDR3 bases are TGTGCCATCAGTGACAGGGCCTGGGGAGCTGAAGCTTTCTTT. It yields the protein CAISDRAWGAEAFF.

The V call is TRBV24-1, the J call TRBJ2-1; a possible D gene is TRBD2 (6 bases). CDR1 is KGHDR and CDR2 is SFDVKD in the germline V gene. With 2 bases removed from V and 5 bases from J, the gap between germline ends came to 15 bases. This CDR3 is 16 amino acids long. CDR3 residues: CATSDSTVGSDNEQFF. In nucleotides, the CDR3 is TGTGCCACCAGTGATTCTACTGTCGGGAGCGACAATGAGCAGTTCTTC.